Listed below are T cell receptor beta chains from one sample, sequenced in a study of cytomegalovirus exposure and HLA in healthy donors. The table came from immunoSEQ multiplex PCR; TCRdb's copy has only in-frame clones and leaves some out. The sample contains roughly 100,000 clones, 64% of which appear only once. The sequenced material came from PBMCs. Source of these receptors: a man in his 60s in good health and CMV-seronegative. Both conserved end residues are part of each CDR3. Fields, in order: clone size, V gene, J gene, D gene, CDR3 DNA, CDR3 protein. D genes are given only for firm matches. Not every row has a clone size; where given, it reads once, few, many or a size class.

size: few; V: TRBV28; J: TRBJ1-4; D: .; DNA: TGTGCCAGCAGGGGAGGTTATGAAAAACTGTTTTTT; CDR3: CASRGGYEKLFF
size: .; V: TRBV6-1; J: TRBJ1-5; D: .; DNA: TGTGCCAGCAGTGAATCGTCTCTTGTACCCCAGCATTTT; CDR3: CASSESSLVPQHF
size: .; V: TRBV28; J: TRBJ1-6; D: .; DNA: TGTGCCAGCAGGCACAGTAATTCACCCCTCCACTTT; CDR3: CASRHSNSPLHF
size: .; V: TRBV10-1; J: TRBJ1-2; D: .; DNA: TGCGCCTCTCAACCCGGCCCCAGCGATGGCTACACCTTC; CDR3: CASQPGPSDGYTF
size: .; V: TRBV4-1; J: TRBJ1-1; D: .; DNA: TGCGCCAGCAGCCAAGTCAGGGCGAACACTGAAGCTTTCTTT; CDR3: CASSQVRANTEAFF
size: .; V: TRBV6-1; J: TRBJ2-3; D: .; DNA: TGTGCCAGCAGTCTTGAGGGAGATACGCAGTATTTT; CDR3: CASSLEGDTQYF
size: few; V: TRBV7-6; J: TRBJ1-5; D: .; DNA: TGTGCCAGCAGCTTAAGCAGCAATCAGCCCCAGCATTTT; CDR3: CASSLSSNQPQHF
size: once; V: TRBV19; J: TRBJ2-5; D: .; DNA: TGTGCCAGTAGTCCCGGACTGGAAGAGACCCAGTACTTC; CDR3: CASSPGLEETQYF
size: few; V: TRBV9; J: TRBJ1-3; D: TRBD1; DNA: TGTGCCAGCAGCGTAACGGGACAGGGAAACACCATATATTTT; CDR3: CASSVTGQGNTIYF
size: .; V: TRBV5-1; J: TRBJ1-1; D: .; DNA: TGCGCCAGCAGCTTGGTTCCCTCAGGAATGAACACTGAAGCTTTCTTT; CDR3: CASSLVPSGMNTEAFF
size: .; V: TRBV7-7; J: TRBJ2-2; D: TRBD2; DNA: TGTGCCAGCAGCTTTCAACTAGCGGCGAACACCGGGGAGCTGTTTTTT; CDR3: CASSFQLAANTGELFF
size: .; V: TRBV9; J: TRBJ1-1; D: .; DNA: TGTGCCAGCAGCGTAGAGGACAGCACTGAAGCTTTCTTT; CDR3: CASSVEDSTEAFF
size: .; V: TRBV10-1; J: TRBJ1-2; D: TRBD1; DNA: TGCGCCAGCAGTGAAAACAGGGGGTATGGCTACACCTTC; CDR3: CASSENRGYGYTF
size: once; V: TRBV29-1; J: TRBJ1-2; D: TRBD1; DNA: TGCAGCGTTCCGGGACAGGGGTTCTATGGCTACACCTTC; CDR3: CSVPGQGFYGYTF
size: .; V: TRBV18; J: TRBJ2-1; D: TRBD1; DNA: TGTGCCAGCTCACCTCTGGGACAGGGCGACCATGAGCAGTTCTTC; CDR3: CASSPLGQGDHEQFF
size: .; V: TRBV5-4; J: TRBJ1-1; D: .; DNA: TGTGCCAGCAGCTCAGACGGAGGGTGGACTGAAGCTTTCTTT; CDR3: CASSSDGGWTEAFF
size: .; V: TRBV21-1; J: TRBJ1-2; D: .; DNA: TGTGCCAGCAGCAAAGCAGGGGGCTATGGCTACACCTTC; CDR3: CASSKAGGYGYTF
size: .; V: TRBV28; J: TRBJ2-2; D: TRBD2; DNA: TGTGCCAGCAGAAAAGGACTAGCCTACACCGGGGAGCTGTTTTTT; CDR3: CASRKGLAYTGELFF
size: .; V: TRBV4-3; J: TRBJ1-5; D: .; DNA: TGCGCCAGCAGCCAAGATCTAGATCAGCCCCAGCATTTT; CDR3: CASSQDLDQPQHF
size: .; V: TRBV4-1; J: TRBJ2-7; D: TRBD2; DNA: TGCGCCAGCAGCCAAGAAGTACTAGCGGGAAACTACGAGCAGTACTTC; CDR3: CASSQEVLAGNYEQYF
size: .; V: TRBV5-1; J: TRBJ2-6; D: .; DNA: TGCGCCAGCAGAGCCACAGGGTTAGCCGGGGCCAACGTCCTGACTTTC; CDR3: CASRATGLAGANVLTF
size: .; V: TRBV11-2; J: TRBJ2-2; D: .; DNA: TGTGCCAGCAGCTTCCCGGGGAACACCGGGGAGCTGTTTTTT; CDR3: CASSFPGNTGELFF
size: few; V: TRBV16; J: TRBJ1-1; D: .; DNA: TGTGCCAGCAGCCCGAGACAATCCATGGAAGCTTTCTTT; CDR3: CASSPRQSMEAFF
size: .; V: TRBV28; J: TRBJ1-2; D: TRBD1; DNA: TGTGCCAGCAGAGGACAGGGACTCTATGGCTACACCTTC; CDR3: CASRGQGLYGYTF
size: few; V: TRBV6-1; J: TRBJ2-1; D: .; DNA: TGTGCCACGAAATTAACCCGGGTCACTGAGCAGTTCTTC; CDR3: CATKLTRVTEQFF
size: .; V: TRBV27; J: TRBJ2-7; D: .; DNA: TGTGCCAGCAGCCCCGGACCCCGGGGGGAGCAGTACTTC; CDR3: CASSPGPRGEQYF
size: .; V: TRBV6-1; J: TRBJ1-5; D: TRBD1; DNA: TGTGCCAGCAGTGACCCGGACAGGCGGGCGAATCAGCCCCAGCATTTT; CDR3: CASSDPDRRANQPQHF
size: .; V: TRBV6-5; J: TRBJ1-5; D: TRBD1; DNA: TGTGCCAGCAGCCCCGACAGGGCTTACAATCAGCCCCAGCATTTT; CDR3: CASSPDRAYNQPQHF
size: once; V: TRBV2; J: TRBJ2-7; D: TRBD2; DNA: TGTGCCAGCAGTTTCAGACGGGAGGGATCCTACGAGCAGTACTTC; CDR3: CASSFRREGSYEQYF
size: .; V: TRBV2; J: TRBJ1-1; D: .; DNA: TGTGCCAGCAGTGAGGGCAGCTACTCCACTGAAGCTTTCTTT; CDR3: CASSEGSYSTEAFF
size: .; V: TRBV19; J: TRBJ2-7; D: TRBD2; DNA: TGTGCCAGTAGTAAGGCCGGGACTACCTCCTACGAGCAGTACTTC; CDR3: CASSKAGTTSYEQYF
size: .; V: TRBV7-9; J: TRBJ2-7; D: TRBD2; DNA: TGTGCCAGCAGTAGCGGGAACGAGCAGTACTTC; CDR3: CASSSGNEQYF
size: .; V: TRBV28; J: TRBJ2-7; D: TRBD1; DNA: TGTGCCAGCAGACCAGGACAGGTCCACTACGAGCAGTACTTC; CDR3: CASRPGQVHYEQYF
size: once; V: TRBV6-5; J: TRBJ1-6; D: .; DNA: TGTGCCAGCAGTCCCTCCCATGGTAGAGGGTCACCCCTCCACTTT; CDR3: CASSPSHGRGSPLHF
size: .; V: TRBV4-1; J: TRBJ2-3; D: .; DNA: TGCGCCAGCAGCCAATTGTTAGCGTCAGATACGCAGTATTTT; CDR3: CASSQLLASDTQYF
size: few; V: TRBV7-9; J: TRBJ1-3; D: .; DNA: TGTGCCAGCAGCCGGAGCTCTGGAAACACCATATATTTT; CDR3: CASSRSSGNTIYF
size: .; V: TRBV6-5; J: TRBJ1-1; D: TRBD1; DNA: TGTGCCAGCAGTTACCTGGCAGGGGGGAACACTGAAGCTTTCTTT; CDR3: CASSYLAGGNTEAFF
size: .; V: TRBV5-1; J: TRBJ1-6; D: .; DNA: TGCGCCAGCAGCTTGGTCGATAATTCACCCCTCCACTTT; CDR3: CASSLVDNSPLHF
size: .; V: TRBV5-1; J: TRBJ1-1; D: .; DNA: TGCGCCAGCAGCCCGTGGCAGGGTGGAACTGAAGCTTTCTTT; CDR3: CASSPWQGGTEAFF
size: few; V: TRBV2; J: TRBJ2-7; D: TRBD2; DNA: TGTGCCAGCGGAGTAGCGGGAGGACTCGAGCAGTACTTC; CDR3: CASGVAGGLEQYF
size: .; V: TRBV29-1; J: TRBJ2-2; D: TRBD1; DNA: TGCAGCGGGAAACAGGGGCTCAGCACCGGGGAGCTGTTTTTT; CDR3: CSGKQGLSTGELFF
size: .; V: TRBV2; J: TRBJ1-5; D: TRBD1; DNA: TGTGCCAGCAGGACAGGGCCGGAGCCCCAGCATTTT; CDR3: CASRTGPEPQHF
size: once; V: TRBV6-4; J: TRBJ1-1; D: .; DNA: TGTGCCAGCAGTGACAGAGGAGGGTTACGTTACTTT; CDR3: CASSDRGGLRYF
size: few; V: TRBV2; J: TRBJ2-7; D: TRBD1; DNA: TGTGCCAGCATACGTCTGGACAGGGGGTACGAGCAGTACTTC; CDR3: CASIRLDRGYEQYF
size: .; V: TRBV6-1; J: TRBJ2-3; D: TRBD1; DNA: TGTGCCAGCAGGGACCGACAGGGAACCACAGATACGCAGTATTTT; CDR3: CASRDRQGTTDTQYF
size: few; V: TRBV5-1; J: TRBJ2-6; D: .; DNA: TGCGCCAGCAGCTTCGACTCGCGGGCCAACGTCCTGACTTTC; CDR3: CASSFDSRANVLTF
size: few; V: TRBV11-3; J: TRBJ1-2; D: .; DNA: TGTGCCAGCAGCCTTTTTAGGGACACTTTCACCTTC; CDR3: CASSLFRDTFTF
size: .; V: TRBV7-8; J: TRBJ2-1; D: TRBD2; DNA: TGTGCCAGCAGCTTAGAGGGGACTAGCGGATACAATGAGCAGTTCTTC; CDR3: CASSLEGTSGYNEQFF
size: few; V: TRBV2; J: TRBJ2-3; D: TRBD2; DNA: TGTGCCAGCAGTGGGACTAGCGGGGGGACAGATACGCAGTATTTT; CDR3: CASSGTSGGTDTQYF
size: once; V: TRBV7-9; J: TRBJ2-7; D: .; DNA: TGTTCCAGCAGCCCCTTCTACGAGCAGTACTTC; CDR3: CSSSPFYEQYF
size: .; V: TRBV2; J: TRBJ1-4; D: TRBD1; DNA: TGTGCCAGCACGGACAGGTGGGATGAAAAACTGTTTTTT; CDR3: CASTDRWDEKLFF
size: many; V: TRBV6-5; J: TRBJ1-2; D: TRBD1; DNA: TGTGCCAGCAGTTACGCGGACAGGGTTGGCTACACCTTC; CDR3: CASSYADRVGYTF
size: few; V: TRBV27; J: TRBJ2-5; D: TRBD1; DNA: TGTGCCAGCAGTTTCGTAAGGGGACAGACCAGGCAAGAGACCCAGTACTTC; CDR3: CASSFVRGQTRQETQYF